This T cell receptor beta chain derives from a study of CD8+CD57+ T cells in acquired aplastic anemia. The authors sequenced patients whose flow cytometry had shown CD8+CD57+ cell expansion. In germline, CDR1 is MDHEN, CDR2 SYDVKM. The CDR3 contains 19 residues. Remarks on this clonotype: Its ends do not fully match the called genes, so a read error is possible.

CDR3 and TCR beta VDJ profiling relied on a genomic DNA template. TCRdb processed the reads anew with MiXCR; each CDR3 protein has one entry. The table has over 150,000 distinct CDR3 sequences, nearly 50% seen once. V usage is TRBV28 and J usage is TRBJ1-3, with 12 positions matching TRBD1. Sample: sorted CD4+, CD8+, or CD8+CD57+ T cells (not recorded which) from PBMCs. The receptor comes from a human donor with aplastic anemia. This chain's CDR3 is CASRLWSGTGGRSGNTIYF. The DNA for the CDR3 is TGTGCCAGCAGGTTATGGTCCGGGACAGGGGGCCGATCTGGAAACACCATATATTTT.